This T cell receptor (beta chain) was obtained from a study of cytomegalovirus exposure and HLA in healthy donors. Study findings and constraints: When presence/absence was analysed, sequencing depth was taken to be roughly uniform across donors. In the analysis, some V segments, TRBV6-2 and TRBV6-3 included, were excluded as indistinguishable.

PCR primers comprised 60 Vbeta and 13 Jbeta primers. This table comes from immunoSEQ multiplex PCR, and its TCRdb copy is limited to in-frame clones, with some not included. The sample holds 65,000 to 95,000 clones. The CDR3 is 16 amino acids. V was pared by 5 bases and J by 4 bases, with 14 bases of the junction left unmatched. CDR1 is SGHTA and CDR2 is FQGNSA in the germline V gene. On this clone itself: Antigen specificity is unknown.

The rearrangement joins TRBV7-2 to TRBJ2-7, with 7 bases that match TRBD2. The specimen was PBMCs. This clonotype originated in a man aged 25 to 40 in good health and CMV-seronegative. CDR3 DNA sequence: TGTGCCAGCAGCATAGATGGGTTTAGCGGGCGTTACGAGCAGTACTTC. Translating it yields CASSIDGFSGRYEQYF.